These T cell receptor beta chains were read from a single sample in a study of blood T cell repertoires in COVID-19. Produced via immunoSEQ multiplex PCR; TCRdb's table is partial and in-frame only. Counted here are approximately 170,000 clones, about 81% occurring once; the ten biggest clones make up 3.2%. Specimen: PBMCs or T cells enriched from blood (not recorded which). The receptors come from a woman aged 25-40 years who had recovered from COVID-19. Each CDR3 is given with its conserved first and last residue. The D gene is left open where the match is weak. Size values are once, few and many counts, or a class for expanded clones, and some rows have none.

CDR3aa: CASSQGLQGNEKLFF
CDR3nt: TGTGCCAGCAGCCAAGGTTTACAGGGTAATGAAAAACTGTTTTTT
abundance: .
d_gene: .
v_gene: TRBV3-1/TRBV3-2
j_gene: TRBJ1-4
len: 15

CDR3aa: CTSSQERGSSGTHLSYNEQFF
CDR3nt: TGCACCAGCAGCCAAGAGAGGGGTAGTAGCGGGACCCATCTTTCCTACAATGAGCAGTTCTTC
abundance: .
d_gene: .
v_gene: TRBV1
j_gene: TRBJ2-1
len: 21

CDR3aa: CASSRPDRGNTEAFF
CDR3nt: TGTGCCAGCAGCCGGCCGGATCGGGGGAACACTGAAGCTTTCTTT
abundance: .
d_gene: .
v_gene: TRBV14
j_gene: TRBJ1-1
len: 15

CDR3aa: CASRTRQGLAEQFF
CDR3nt: TGTGCCAGCAGAACGAGACAGGGTCTGGCTGAGCAGTTCTTC
abundance: .
d_gene: TRBD1
v_gene: TRBV28
j_gene: TRBJ2-1
len: 14

CDR3aa: CAGQSNYGYTF
CDR3nt: TGTGCCGGGCAGTCTAATTATGGCTACACCTTC
abundance: .
d_gene: .
v_gene: TRBV7-9
j_gene: TRBJ1-2
len: 11

CDR3aa: CASREWTGLNTEAFF
CDR3nt: TGTGCCAGTAGGGAATGGACAGGGTTGAACACTGAAGCTTTCTTT
abundance: .
d_gene: TRBD1
v_gene: TRBV19
j_gene: TRBJ1-1
len: 15

CDR3aa: CASSQAPSSSYNEQFF
CDR3nt: TGCGCCAGCAGCCAGGCCCCTAGCTCCTCCTACAATGAGCAGTTCTTC
abundance: .
d_gene: .
v_gene: TRBV4-1
j_gene: TRBJ2-1
len: 16

CDR3aa: CASSESPRNTEAFF
CDR3nt: TGTGCCAGCAGTGAAAGTCCGAGGAACACTGAAGCTTTCTTT
abundance: few
d_gene: .
v_gene: TRBV2
j_gene: TRBJ1-1
len: 14

CDR3aa: CASSATGGNEQFF
CDR3nt: TGTGCCAGCAGCGCTACAGGGGGCAATGAGCAGTTCTTC
abundance: .
d_gene: TRBD1
v_gene: TRBV9
j_gene: TRBJ2-1
len: 13

CDR3aa: CASSQGTGYHYNEQFF
CDR3nt: TGTGCCAGCAGCCAAGGGACAGGGTACCACTACAATGAGCAGTTCTTC
abundance: .
d_gene: TRBD1
v_gene: TRBV3-1/TRBV3-2
j_gene: TRBJ2-1
len: 16

CDR3aa: CASTREGTDTQYF
CDR3nt: TGTGCCAGTACCCGGGAGGGCACAGATACGCAGTATTTT
abundance: .
d_gene: TRBD2
v_gene: TRBV19
j_gene: TRBJ2-3
len: 13

CDR3aa: CATSAQGGTPGVNEQFF
CDR3nt: TGTGCCACCAGTGCCCAAGGCGGGACCCCCGGGGTCAATGAGCAGTTCTTC
abundance: once
d_gene: .
v_gene: TRBV24-1
j_gene: TRBJ2-1
len: 17

CDR3aa: CASSLRLGQIAFF
CDR3nt: TGTGCCAGCAGCTTAAGGCTTGGGCAGATAGCTTTCTTT
abundance: .
d_gene: .
v_gene: TRBV7-3
j_gene: TRBJ1-1
len: 13

CDR3aa: CASSKVGAGALPRSQYF
CDR3nt: .
abundance: .
d_gene: .
v_gene: TRBV21-1
j_gene: TRBJ2-5
len: 17

CDR3aa: CSATQDSAFF
CDR3nt: TGCAGTGCTACCCAGGACAGTGCGTTCTTC
abundance: once
d_gene: .
v_gene: TRBV20-1
j_gene: TRBJ2-1
len: 10

CDR3aa: CASGQGAGQPQHF
CDR3nt: TGTGCCAGTGGACAGGGGGCGGGTCAGCCCCAGCATTTT
abundance: .
d_gene: TRBD1
v_gene: TRBV19
j_gene: TRBJ1-5
len: 13

CDR3aa: CASSNPGRSFF
CDR3nt: TGTGCCAGTAGTAATCCCGGGAGAAGTTTCTTC
abundance: .
d_gene: .
v_gene: TRBV19
j_gene: TRBJ2-1
len: 11